What follows is one TCR beta chain and its context. Authors' methods: Reference gene primer amplification gave estimated nucleated cell counts. Only in-frame clones appear in the TCRdb table, and some are missing; sequencing was by immunoSEQ multiplex PCR. The D gene and trimming were derived from the DNA, and the V and J assignments and clone size from that table. The sample carries 190,000 or so clones, around 87% recorded once. These data originate in a study of blood T cell repertoires in COVID-19. Study-wide context: COVID-19 samples, acute and convalescent, were from the United States, Italy and Spain. PBMCs, B-cell-depleted T cells, or T cells provided the cDNA or gDNA that made up the material.

Germline V gene sequence: CDR1 SGHDN, CDR2 FVKESK. The CDR3 has 12 amino acids. The V end was cut by 1 base, the J end by 8 bases, with 6 bases between. The source material was peripheral blood. This chain connects TRBV14 to TRBJ2-1; D is unresolved. The sequence came from a man aged 40-50 years with active or convalescent COVID-19. CDR3 sequence: CASSQVRHEQFF. CDR3 DNA sequence: TGTGCCAGCAGCCAAGTGAGGCATGAGCAGTTCTTC.